The clone carrying this T cell receptor (beta chain) appeared a few times. As yet, its antigen is unknown. These data belong to a study of identical twins. Whole-study results and caveats: Within cord blood, abundant beta clonotypes carried fewer insertions, but memory repertoires showed no such trend. For out-of-frame alpha sequences shared by twins, low generation probability was in excess.

TCRdb processed the 5' RACE reads anew with MiXCR; each CDR3 protein has one entry. Counted here are hundreds of thousands of distinct CDR3 sequences, 24% occurring once; the ten biggest clones make up around 3%. The CDR3 runs to 14 residues. Germline V gene data show CDR1 as KGHSH and CDR2 as LQKENI. Germline trimming cut 6 bases from V and 4 bases from J; bases unmatched to any gene: 8. This sample also belongs to another study, concerning T cells expressing NK-cell markers.

This chain links TRBV18 with TRBJ2-5; 7 bases are a match to TRBD1. What was sequenced was CD4+ T cells sorted from blood. This TCR derives from a woman between 18 and 30 years old in good health. In DNA, the CDR3 is TGTGCCAGCTCCCGATCGAGGACAGGAGAGACCCAGTACTTC. It encodes CASSRSRTGETQYF. Full variable domain (missing parts from reference TRBV18 and TRBJ2-5): NAGVMQNPRHLVRRRGQEARLRCSPMKGHSHVYWYRQLPEEGLKFMVYLQKENIIDESGMPKERFSAEFPKEGPSILRIQQVVRGDSAAYFCASSRSRTGETQYFGPGTRLLVL.